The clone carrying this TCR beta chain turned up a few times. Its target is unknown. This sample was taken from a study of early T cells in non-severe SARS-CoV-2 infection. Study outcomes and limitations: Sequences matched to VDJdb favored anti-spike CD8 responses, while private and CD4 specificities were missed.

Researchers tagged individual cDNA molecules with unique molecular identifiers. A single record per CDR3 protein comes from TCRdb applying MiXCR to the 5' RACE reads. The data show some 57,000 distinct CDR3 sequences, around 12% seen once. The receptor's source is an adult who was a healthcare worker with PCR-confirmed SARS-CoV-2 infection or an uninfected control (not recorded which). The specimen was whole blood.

The CDR3 loop is CATQFTLAVSSYEQYF. The CDR3 nucleotides read TGTGCCACCCAATTTACCCTAGCGGTAAGCTCCTACGAGCAGTACTTC. This sequence joins TRBV28 and TRBJ2-7, with 7 bases identical to TRBD2. V lost 10 bases and J lost 0; bases outside the gene matches: 15. This CDR3 is built from 16 residues. Germline CDR1 reads MDHEN; CDR2 reads SYDVKM.